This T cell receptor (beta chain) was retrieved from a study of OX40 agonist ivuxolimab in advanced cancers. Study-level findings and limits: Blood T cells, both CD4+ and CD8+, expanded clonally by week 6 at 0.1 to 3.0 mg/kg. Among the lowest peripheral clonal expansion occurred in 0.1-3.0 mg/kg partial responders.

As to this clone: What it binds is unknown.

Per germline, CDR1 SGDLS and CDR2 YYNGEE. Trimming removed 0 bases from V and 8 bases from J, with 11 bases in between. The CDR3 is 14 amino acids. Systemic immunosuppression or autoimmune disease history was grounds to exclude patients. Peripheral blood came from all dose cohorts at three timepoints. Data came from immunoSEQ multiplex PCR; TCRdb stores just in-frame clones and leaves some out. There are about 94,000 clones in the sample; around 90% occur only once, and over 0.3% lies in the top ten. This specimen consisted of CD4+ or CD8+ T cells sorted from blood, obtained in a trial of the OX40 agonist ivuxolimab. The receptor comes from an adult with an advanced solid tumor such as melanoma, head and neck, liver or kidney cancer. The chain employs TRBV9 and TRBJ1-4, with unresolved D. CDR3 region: CASSVVSTGEKLFF. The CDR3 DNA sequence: TGTGCCAGCAGCGTAGTAAGCACCGGGGAAAAACTGTTTTTT.